Sequencing of this T cell receptor (beta chain) was carried out in a study of metastatic and nonmetastatic thyroid tumors. Study details: Comparative analysis of repertoires was undertaken across blood and tumor or nodule tissue obtained from malignant and benign thyroid patients. Notes on the study in general: As reported, TCR beta diversity in blood and tumor was significantly higher in malignant thyroid tumors than in benign nodules.

This clone was found many times. The antigen remains unidentified. Authors' processing steps: Clinicopathological groups differed in CDR3, with these differences serving to build a distant-metastasis classifier for papillary thyroid cancer. TCRdb reprocessed the PCR reads using MiXCR. The V and J calls come from TCRdb's annotation, not from the publication. This table has 35,000 to 55,000 clones, more than 3% appearing once. Trimming took off 4 bases at V and 4 bases at J, with 11 bases between the two ends. The germline V gene encodes CDR1 SQVTM and CDR2 ANQGSEA. The CDR3 is 12 residues long. Thyroid surgery had not been preceded by any treatment in any patient.

The chain couples TRBV29-1 to TRBJ2-7, with no clear D. This TCR came from a female donor with papillary thyroid cancer or a benign thyroid nodule (not recorded which). Some clones in this sample may be carry-over from other donors' samples. Material for sequencing was blood. CDR3 nucleotides: TGCAGCGTTGGACAAAGTAGTTACGAGCAGTACTTC. Protein product: CSVGQSSYEQYF.